This TCR beta chain was found in a study of Graves' ophthalmopathy and Graves' hyperthyroidism. About the research overall: Pretreatment peripheral blood was obtained at initial diagnosis.

It was on clinical symptoms, serum thyroxine, TRAb, thyroid ultrasound and orbital computed tomography that diagnosis relied. Deletions cut 5 bases from V and 2 bases from J, with 9 bases between. This CDR3 is 13 amino acids long. RNA transcripts served as template for amplifying TCR beta CDR3 sequences. First-round RT-PCR with HTBI primers preceded a second-round multiplex PCR. Each CDR3 protein is one row after TCRdb ran MiXCR on the multiplex PCR reads. Found here are a few hundred thousand distinct CDR3 sequences, 20% to 25% of them singletons; the top ten hold under 55%. The gene calls are TRBV12-3 or TRBV12-4 and TRBJ1-1; D unresolved. Sequenced: peripheral blood. The sequence derives from a woman in her 50s with Graves' ophthalmopathy. As DNA, the CDR3 is TGTGCCAGCAGTGGACTACTAAACACTGAAGCTTTCTTT. This gives the protein CASSGLLNTEAFF.